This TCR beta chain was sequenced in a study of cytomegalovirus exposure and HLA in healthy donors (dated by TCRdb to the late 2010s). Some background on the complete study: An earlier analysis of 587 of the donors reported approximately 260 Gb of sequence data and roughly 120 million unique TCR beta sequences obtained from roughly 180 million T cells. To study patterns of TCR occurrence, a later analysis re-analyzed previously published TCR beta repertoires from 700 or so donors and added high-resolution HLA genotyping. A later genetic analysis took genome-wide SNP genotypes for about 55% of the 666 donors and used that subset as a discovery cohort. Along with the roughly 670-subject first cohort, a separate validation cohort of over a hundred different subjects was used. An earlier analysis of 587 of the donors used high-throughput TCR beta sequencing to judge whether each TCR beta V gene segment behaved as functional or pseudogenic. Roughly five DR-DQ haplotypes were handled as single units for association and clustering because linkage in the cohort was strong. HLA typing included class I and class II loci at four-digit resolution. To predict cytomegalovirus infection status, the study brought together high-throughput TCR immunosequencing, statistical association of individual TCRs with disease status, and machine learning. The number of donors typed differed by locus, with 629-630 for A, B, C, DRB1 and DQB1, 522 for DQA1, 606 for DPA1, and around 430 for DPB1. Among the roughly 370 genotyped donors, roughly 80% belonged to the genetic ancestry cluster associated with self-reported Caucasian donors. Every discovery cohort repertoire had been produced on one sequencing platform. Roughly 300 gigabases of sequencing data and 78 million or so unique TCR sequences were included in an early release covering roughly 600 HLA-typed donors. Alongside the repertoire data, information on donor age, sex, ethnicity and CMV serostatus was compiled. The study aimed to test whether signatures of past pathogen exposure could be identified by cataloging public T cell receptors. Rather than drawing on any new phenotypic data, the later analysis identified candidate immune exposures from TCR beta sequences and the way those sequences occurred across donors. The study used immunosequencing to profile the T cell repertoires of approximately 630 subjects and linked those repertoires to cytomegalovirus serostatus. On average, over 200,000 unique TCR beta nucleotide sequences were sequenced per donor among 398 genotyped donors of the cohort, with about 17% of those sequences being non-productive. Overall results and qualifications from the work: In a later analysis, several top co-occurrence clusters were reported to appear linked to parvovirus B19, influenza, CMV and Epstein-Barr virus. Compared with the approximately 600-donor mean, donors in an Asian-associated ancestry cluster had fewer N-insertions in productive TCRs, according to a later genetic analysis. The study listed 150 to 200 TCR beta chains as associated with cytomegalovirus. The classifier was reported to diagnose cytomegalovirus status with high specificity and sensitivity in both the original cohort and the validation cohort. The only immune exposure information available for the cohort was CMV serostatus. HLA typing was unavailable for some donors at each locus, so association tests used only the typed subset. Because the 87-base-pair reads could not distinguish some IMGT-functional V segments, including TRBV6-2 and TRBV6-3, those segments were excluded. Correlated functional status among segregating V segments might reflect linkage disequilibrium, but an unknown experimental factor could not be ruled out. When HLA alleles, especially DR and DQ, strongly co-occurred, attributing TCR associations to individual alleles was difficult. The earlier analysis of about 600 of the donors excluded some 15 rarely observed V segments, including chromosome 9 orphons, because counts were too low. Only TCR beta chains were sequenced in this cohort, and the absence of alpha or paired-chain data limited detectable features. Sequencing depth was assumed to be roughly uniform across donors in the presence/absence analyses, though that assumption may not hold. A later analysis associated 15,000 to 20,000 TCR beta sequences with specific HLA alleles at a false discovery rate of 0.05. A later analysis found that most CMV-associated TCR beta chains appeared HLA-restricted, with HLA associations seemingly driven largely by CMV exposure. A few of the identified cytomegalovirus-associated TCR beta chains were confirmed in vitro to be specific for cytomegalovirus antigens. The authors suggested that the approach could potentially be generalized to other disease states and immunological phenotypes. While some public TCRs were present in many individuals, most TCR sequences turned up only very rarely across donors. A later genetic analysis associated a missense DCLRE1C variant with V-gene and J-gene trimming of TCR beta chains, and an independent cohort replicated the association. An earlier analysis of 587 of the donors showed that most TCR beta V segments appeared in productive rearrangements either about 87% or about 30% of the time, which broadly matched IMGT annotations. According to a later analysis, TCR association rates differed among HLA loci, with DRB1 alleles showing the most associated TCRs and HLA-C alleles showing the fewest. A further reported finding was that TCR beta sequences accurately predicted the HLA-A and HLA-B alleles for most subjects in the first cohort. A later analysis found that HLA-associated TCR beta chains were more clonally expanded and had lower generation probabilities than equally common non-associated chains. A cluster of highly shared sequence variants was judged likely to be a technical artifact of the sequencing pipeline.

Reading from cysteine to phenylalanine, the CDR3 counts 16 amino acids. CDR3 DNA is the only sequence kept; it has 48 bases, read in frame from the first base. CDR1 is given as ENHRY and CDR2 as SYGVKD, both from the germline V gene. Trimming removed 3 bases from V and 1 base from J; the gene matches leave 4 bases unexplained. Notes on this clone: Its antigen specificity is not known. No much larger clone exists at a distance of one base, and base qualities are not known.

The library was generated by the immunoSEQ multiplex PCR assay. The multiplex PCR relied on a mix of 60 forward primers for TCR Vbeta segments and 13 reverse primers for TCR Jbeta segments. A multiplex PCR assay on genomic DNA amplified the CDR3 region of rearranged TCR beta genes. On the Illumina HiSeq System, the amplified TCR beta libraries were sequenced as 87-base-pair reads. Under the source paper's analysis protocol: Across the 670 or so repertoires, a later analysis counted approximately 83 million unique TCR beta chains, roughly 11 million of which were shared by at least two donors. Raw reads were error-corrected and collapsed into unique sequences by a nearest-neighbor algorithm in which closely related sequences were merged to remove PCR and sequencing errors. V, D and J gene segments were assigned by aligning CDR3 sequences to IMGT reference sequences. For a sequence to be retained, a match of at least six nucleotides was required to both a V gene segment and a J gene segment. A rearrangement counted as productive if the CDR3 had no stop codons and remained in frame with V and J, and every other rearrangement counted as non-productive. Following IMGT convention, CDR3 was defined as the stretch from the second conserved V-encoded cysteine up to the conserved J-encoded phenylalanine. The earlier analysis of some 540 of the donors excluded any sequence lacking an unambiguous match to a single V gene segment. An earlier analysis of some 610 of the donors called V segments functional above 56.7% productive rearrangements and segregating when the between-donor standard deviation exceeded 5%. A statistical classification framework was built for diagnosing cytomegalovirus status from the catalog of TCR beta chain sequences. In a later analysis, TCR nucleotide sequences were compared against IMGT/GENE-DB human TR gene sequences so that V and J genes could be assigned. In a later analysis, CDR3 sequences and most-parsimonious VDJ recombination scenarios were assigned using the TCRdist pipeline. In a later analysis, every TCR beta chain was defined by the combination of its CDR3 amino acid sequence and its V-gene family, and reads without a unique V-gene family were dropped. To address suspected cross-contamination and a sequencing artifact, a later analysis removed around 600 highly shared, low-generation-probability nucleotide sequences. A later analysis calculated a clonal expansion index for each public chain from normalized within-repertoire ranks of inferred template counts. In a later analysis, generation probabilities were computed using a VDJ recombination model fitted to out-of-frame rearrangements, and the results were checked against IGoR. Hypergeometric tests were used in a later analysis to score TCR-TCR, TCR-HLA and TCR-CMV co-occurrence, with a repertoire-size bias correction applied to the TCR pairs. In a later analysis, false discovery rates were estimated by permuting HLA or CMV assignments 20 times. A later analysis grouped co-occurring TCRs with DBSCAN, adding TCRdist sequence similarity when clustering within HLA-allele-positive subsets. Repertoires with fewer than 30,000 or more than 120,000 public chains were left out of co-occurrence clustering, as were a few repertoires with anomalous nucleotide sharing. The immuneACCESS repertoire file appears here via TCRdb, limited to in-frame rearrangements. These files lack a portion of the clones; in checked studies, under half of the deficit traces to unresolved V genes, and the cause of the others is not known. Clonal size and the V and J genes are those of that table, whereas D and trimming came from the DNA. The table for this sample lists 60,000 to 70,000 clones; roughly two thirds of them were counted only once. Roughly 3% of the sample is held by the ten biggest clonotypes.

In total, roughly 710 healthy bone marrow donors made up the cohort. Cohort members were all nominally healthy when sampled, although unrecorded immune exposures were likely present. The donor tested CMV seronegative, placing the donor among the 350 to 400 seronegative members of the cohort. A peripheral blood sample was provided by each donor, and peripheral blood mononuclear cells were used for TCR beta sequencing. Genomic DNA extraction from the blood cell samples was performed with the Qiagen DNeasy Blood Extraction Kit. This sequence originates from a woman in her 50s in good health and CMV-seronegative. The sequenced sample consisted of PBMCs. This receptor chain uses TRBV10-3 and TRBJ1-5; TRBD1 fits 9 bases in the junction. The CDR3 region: CAISEFGTGSNQPQHF. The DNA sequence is TGTGCCATCAGTGAATTTGGGACAGGGAGCAATCAGCCCCAGCATTTT.